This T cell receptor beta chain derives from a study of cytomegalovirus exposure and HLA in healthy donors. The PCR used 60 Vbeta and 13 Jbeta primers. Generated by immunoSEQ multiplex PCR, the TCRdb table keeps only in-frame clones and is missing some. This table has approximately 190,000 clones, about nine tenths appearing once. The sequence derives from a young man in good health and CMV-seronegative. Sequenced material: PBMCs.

Here the CDR3 reads CASSLDRADEQYF. DNA of the CDR3: TGTGCCAGCAGCTTGGACAGGGCTGACGAGCAGTACTTC. The chain uses TRBV5-4 and TRBJ2-7, with D possibly matching TRBD1 (6 bases). Per germline, CDR1 SGHNT and CDR2 YYREEE (reference sequence). This CDR3 has 13 amino acids. Trimming left V 0 bases short and J 5 bases short, with 9 bases between.